These 6 T cell receptor beta chains share one sample of origin, sequenced in a study of CD8 T cells in ankylosing spondylitis. One entry per CDR3 protein, called by TCRdb with MiXCR from the 5' RACE reads. The sample shows about 150,000 distinct CDR3 sequences, 30% to 40% of them seen only once. The material sequenced was synovial fluid, either unsorted or a sorted T cell fraction (not recorded which). The receptors shown here come from a male donor with ankylosing spondylitis.

This clonotype was counted a few times. J is TRBJ1-1 and V is TRBV7-9; D may be TRBD1 (5 bases). Germline V gene sequence: CDR1 SEHNR, CDR2 FQNEAQ (reference sequence). Trimming cost V 5 bases and J 5 bases, with 12 bases left between them. The CDR3 has 13 amino acids. CDR3 in DNA: TGTGCCAGCAGCGCGAAGCAGGGTACTGAAGCTTTCTTT. It codes for CASSAKQGTEAFF.

DNA for the CDR3: TGTGCCAGCGGCCCCCTTCCCACAGATACGCAGTATTTT. Its protein product is CASGPLPTDTQYF. The rearrangement links TRBV9 to TRBJ2-3; D not resolved. Trimming left V 7 bases short and J 2 bases short, with 11 bases between. CDR1 is SGDLS, CDR2 YYNGEE, per germline. The CDR3 totals 13 residues.

This chain connects TRBV3-1 to TRBJ1-3, with 7 bases matching TRBD1. Losses at the gene ends were 2 bases for V and 7 bases for J; bases not matched to a gene: 5. CDR1 LGHDT and CDR2 YNNKEL come from the germline V gene (reference sequence). This CDR3 has 14 amino acids. The CDR3: CASSQQGGLNTIYF. As DNA, the CDR3 is TGTGCCAGCAGCCAACAGGGGGGCCTGAACACCATATATTTT. Variable domain in full (rest from reference TRBV3-1 and TRBJ1-3): DTAVSQTPKYLVTQMGNDKSIKCEQNLGHDTMYWYKQDSKKFLKIMFSYNNKELIINETVPNRFSPKSPDKAHLNLHINSLELGDSAVYFCASSQQGGLNTIYFGEGSWLTVV.

The chain is built from TRBV4-1 and TRBJ1-5; no reliable D call. The CDR3 spans 18 residues. CDR1 and CDR2 (germline): MGHRA, YSYEKL. The ends were cut back, 0 bases at V and 7 bases at J, with 22 bases in the middle. CDR3 coding DNA: TGCGCCAGCAGCCAAGATGGGAGGGTCCCACCCGCCAGGCAGCCCCAGCATTTT. Amino acids: CASSQDGRVPPARQPQHF.

This clonotype was counted ten times or more. The chain couples TRBV27 to TRBJ1-3; D gene uncertain. The germline V and J ends were trimmed by 6 bases and 4 bases, with 4 bases remaining between them. Germline V gene lookup returns CDR1 MNHEY and CDR2 SMNVEV (reference sequence). The CDR3 has 11 amino acids. The CDR3 coding sequence is TGTGCCAGCAGGGGGGGAAACACCATATATTTT. This encodes CASRGGNTIYF.

This clonotype is categorized as medium-sized. The chain is built from TRBV9 and TRBJ2-5; the D gene is possibly TRBD1 (6 bases). Trimming stripped 4 bases from V and 9 bases from J, with 25 bases between. Germline V gene lookup returns CDR1 SGDLS and CDR2 YYNGEE. The CDR3 is 16 amino acids. CDR3: CASSLTGSTSVGAQYF. CDR3 nucleotides: TGTGCCAGCAGCCTGACAGGTTCAACCTCCGTGGGCGCCCAGTACTTC.